This T cell receptor (beta chain) was found in a study of shared clonotypes between healthy human individuals. Points from the study as a whole: Sequencing depth was expected to influence donor clonotype sharing.

Clones were sequenced by immunoSEQ multiplex PCR, and TCRdb holds only the in-frame ones, with some missing. The sample lists fewer than 600,000 clones, 60% to 85% occurring once. Concerning this clone: Antigen specificity is unknown.

Free of recent acute infections or vaccinations, the donors were healthy HIV-negative adults. Genomic DNA, for the unsorted samples, came from about 90 million PBMCs. Germline lookup yields CDR1 SGHNT and CDR2 YYREEE (reference sequence). V shed 2 bases, J shed 8 bases, and the junction held 11 bases outside the gene matches. CDR3 length: 16 amino acids. The origin of this receptor is a woman in her forties in good health. Some clones in this sample may be carry-over from other donors' samples. Material: PBMCs. The chain recombines TRBV5-4 with TRBJ2-3; 10 bases match TRBD2. The CDR3 sequence is CASSLAGGTGGGTQYF. CDR3 nucleotide sequence: TGTGCCAGCAGCTTAGCGGGAGGGACCGGTGGGGGTACGCAGTATTTT. The entire variable domain, with the rest obtained from reference TRBV5-4 and TRBJ2-3, is as follows: ETGVTQSPTHLIKTRGQQVTLRCSSQSGHNTVSWYQQALGQGPQFIFQYYREEENGRGNFPPRFSGLQFPNYSSELNVNALELDDSALYLCASSLAGGTGGGTQYFGPGTRLTVL.